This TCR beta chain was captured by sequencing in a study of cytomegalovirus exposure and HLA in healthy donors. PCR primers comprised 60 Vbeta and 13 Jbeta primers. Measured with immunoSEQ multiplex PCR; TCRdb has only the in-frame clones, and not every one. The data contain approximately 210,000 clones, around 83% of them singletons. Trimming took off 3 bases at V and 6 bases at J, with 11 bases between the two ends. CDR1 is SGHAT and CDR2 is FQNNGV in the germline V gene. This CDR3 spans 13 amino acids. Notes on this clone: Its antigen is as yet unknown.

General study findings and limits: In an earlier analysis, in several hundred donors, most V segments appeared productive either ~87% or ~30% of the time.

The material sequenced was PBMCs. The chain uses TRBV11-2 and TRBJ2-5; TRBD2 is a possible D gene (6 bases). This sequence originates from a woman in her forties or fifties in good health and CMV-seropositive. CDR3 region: CASSFRGSKTQYF. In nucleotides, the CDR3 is TGTGCCAGCAGCTTTCGGGGGTCCAAGACCCAGTACTTC.